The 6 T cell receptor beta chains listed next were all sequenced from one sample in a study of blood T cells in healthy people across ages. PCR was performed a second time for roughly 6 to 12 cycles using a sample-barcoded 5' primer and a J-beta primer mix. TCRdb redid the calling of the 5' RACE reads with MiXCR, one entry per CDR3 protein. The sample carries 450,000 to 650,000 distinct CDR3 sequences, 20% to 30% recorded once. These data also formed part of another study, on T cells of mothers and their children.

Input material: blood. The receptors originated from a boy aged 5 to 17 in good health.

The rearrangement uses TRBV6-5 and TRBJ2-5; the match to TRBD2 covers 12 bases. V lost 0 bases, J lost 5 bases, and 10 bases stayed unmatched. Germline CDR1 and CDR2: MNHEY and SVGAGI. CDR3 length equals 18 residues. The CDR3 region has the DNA TGTGCCAGCAGTTACTCGATAGCTAGCGGGAGGGCCGGCGAGACCCAGTACTTC. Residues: CASSYSIASGRAGETQYF.

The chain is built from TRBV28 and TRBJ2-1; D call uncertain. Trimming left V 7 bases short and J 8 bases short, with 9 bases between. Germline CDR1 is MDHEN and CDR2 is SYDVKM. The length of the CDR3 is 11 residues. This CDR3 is CASTGGDEQFF. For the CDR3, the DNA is TGTGCCAGCACGGGCGGTGATGAGCAGTTCTTC.

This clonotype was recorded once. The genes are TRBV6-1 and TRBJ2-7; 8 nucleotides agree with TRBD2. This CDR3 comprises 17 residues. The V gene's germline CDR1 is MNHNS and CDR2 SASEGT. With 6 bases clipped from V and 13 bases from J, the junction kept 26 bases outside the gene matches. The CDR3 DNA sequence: TGTGCCAGCAGCCTTAACCATCCCGGGACTAGGGTTACGCCGGTATACTTC. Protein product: CASSLNHPGTRVTPVYF.

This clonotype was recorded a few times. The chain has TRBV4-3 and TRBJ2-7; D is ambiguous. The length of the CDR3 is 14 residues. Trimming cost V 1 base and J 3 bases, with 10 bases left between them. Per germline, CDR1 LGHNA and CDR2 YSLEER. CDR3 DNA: TGCGCCAGCAGCCAAGGGCACCTTTACTACGAGCAGTACTTC. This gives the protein CASSQGHLYYEQYF.

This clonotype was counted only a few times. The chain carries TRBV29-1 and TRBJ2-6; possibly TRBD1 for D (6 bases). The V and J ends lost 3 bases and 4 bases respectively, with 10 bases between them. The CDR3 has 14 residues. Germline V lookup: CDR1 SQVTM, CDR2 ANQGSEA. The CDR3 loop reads CSVDRGRGANVLTF. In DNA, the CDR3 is TGCAGCGTTGACAGGGGCCGCGGGGCCAACGTCCTGACTTTC.

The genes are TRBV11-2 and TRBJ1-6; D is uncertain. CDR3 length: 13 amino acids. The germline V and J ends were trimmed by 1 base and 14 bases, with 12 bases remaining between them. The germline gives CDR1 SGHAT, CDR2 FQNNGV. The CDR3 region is CASSLGALRSLHF. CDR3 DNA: TGTGCCAGCAGCTTAGGGGCACTAAGGTCCCTCCACTTT.